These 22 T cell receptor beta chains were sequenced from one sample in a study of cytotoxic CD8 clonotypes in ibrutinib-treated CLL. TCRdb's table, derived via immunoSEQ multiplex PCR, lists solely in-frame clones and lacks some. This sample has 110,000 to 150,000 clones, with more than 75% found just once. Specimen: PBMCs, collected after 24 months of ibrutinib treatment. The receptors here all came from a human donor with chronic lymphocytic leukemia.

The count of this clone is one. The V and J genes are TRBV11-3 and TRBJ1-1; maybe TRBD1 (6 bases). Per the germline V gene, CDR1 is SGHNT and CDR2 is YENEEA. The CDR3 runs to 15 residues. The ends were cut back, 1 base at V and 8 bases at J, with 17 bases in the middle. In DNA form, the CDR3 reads TGTGCCAGCAGCTTAGGATCCGGCGAGGGGGACGAAGCTTTCTTT. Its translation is CASSLGSGEGDEAFF.

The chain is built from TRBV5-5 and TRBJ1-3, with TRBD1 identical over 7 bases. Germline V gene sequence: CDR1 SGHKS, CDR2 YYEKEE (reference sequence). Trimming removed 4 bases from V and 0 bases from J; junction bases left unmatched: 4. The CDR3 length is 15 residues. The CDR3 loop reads CASSPQGPSGNTIYF. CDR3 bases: TGTGCCAGCAGCCCACAGGGGCCCTCTGGAAACACCATATATTTT.

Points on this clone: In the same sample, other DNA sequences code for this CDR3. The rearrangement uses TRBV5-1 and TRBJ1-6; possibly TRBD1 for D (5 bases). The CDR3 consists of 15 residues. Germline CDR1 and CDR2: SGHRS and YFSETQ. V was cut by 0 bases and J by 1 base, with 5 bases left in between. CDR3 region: CASSLEGSYNSPLHF. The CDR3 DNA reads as TGCGCCAGCAGCTTGGAGGGGTCCTATAATTCACCCCTCCACTTT.

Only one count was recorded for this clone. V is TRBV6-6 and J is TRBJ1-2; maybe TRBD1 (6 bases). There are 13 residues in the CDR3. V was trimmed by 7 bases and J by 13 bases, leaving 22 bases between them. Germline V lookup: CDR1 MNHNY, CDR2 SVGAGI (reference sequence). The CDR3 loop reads CASNKGVTVALTF. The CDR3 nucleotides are TGTGCCAGCAACAAGGGGGTGACAGTCGCCCTCACCTTC.

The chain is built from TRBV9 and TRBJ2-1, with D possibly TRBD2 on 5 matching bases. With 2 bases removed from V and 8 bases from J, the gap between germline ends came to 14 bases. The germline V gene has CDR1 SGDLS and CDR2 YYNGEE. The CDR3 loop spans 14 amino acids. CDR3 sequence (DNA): TGTGCCAGCAGCGTTCTGGAGGTGGGCGATGAGCAGTTCTTC. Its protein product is CASSVLEVGDEQFF.

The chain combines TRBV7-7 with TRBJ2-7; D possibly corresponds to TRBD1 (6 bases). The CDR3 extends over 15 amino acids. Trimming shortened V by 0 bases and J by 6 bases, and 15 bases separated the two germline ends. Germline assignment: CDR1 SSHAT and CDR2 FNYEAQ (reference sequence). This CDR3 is CASSLAAGATSEQYF. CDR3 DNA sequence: TGTGCCAGCAGCTTAGCGGCAGGGGCCACCTCCGAGCAGTACTTC.

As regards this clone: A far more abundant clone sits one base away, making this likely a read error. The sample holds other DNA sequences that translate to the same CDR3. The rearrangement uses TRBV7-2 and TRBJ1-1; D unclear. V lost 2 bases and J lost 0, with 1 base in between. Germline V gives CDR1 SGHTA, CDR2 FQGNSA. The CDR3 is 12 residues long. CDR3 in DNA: TGTGCCAGCAGCTTACTGAACACTGAAGCTTTCTTT. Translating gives CASSLLNTEAFF.

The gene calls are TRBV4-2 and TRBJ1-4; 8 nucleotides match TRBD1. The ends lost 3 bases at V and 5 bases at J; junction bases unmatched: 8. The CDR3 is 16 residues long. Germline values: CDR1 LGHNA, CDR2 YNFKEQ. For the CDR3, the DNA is TGTGCCAGCAGCCACGGCGTGGGGGACAGGAATGAAAAACTGTTTTTT. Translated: CASSHGVGDRNEKLFF.

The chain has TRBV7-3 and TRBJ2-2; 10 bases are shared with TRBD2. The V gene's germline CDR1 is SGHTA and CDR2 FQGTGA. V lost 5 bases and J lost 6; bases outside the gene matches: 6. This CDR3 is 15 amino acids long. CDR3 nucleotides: TGTGCCAGCAGCGATACGGGACTAGCGTCCGGGGAGCTGTTTTTT. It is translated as CASSDTGLASGELFF.

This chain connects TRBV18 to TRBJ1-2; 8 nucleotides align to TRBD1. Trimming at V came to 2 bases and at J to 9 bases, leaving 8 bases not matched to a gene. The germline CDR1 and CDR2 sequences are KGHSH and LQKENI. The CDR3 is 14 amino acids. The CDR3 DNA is TGTGCCAGCTCACCATCCGGGACAGGCGCTCGCTACACCTTC. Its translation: CASSPSGTGARYTF.

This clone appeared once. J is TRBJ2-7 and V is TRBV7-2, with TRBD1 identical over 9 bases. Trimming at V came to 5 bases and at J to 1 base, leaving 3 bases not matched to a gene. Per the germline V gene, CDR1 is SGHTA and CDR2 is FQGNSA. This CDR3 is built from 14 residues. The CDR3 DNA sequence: TGTGCCAGCAGCCGCGGGACAGGGTCCTACGAGCAGTACTTC. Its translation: CASSRGTGSYEQYF.

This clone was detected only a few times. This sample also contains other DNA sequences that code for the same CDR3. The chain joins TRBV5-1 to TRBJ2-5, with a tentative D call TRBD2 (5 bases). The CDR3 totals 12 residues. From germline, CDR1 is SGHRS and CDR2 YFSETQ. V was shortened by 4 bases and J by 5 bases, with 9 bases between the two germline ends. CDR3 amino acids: CASSRSGETQYF. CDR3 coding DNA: TGCGCCAGCAGCCGGTCGGGGGAGACCCAGTACTTC. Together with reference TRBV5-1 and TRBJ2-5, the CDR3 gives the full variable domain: KAGVTQTPRYLIKTRGQQVTLSCSPISGHRSVSWYQQTPGQGLQFLFEYFSETQRNKGNFPGRFSGRQFSNSRSEMNVSTLELGDSALYLCASSRSGETQYFGPGTRLLVL.

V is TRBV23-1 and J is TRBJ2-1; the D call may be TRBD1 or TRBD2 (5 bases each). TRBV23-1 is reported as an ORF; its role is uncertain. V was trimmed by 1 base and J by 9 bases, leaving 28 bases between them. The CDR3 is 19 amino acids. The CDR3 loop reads CASSQFKGDFDSPRGEQFF. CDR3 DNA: TGCGCCAGCAGTCAATTTAAGGGAGATTTCGACTCCCCAAGGGGTGAGCAGTTCTTC.

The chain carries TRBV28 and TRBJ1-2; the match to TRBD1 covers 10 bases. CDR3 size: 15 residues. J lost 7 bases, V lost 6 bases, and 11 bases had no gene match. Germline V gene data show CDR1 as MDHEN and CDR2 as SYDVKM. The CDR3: CASRTGGPWGGGYTF. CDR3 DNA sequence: TGTGCCAGCAGGACAGGGGGCCCCTGGGGGGGTGGCTACACCTTC.

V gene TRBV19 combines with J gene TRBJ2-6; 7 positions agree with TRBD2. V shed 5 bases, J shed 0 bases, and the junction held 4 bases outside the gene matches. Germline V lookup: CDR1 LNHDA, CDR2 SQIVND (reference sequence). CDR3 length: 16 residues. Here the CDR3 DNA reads TGTGCCAGTAGTCGGGGGGTGTTCTCTGGGGCCAACGTCCTGACTTTC. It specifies CASSRGVFSGANVLTF.

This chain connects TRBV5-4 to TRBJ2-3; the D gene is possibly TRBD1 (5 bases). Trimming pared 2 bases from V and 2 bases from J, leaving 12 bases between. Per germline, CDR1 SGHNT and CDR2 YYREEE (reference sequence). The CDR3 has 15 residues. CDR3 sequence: CASSLSGRATDTQYF. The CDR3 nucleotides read TGTGCCAGCAGCTTATCGGGCAGGGCCACAGATACGCAGTATTTT.

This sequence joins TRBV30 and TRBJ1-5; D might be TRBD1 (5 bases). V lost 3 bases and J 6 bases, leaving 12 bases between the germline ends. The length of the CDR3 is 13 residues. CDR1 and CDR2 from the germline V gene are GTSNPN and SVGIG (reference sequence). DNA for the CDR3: TGTGCCTGGAGCCCCGGGGGGGGTCAGCCCCAGCATTTT. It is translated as CAWSPGGGQPQHF.

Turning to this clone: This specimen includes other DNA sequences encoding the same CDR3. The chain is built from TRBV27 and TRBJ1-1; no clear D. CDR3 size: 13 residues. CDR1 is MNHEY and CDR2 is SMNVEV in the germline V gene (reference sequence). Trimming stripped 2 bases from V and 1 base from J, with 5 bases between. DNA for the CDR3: TGTGCCAGCAGTTTAAGGCGGAACACTGAAGCTTTCTTT. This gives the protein CASSLRRNTEAFF.

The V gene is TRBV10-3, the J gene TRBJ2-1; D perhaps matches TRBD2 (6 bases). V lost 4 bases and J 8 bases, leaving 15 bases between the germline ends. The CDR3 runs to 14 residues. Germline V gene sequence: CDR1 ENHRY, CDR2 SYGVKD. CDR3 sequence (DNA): TGTGCCATCAGTGCTGGGGACTCGGCATATGAGCAGTTCTTC. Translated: CAISAGDSAYEQFF.

CDR3 nucleotide sequence: TGTGCCAGCAGCTTCTGGGGGGGTCAGCCCCAGCATTTT. Translated: CASSFWGGQPQHF. V is TRBV7-3 and J is TRBJ1-5; tentative D call: TRBD1 (5 bases). Trimming took off 3 bases at V and 6 bases at J, with 9 bases between the two ends. The CDR3 totals 13 residues. Looked up from germline, CDR1 is SGHTA and CDR2 is FQGTGA.

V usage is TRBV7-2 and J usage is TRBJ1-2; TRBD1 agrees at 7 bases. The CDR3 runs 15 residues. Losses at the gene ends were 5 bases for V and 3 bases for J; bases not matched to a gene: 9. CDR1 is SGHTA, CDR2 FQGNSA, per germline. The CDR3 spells CASSPRQGADYGYTF. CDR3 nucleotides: TGTGCCAGCAGCCCTAGACAGGGTGCCGACTATGGCTACACCTTC.

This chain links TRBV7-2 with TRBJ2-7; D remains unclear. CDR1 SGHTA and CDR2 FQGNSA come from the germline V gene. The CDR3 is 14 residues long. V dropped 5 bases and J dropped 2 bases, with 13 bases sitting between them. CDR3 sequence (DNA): TGTGCCAGCAGCCCTAAAAACACCGCCTACGAGCAGTACTTC. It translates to CASSPKNTAYEQYF.